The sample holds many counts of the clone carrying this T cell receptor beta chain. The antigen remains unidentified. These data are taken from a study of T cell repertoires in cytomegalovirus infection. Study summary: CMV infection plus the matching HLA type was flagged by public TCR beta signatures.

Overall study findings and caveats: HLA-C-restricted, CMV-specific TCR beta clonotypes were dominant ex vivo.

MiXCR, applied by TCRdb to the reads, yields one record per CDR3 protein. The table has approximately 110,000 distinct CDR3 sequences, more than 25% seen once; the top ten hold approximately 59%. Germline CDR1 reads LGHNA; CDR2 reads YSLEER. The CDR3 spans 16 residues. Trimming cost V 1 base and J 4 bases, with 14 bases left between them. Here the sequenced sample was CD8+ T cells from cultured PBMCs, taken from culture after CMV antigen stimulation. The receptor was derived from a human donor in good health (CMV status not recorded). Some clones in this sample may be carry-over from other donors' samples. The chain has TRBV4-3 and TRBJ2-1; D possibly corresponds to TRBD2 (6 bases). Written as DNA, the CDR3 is TGCGCCAGCAGCCAAGGAGTGGCGGGAATTTACAATGAGCAGTTCTTC. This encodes CASSQGVAGIYNEQFF.